Listed below are T cell receptor beta chains from one sample, sequenced in a study of human T cells and chemical hapten exposure. TCRdb analysed the 5' RACE reads with MiXCR anew, one entry per CDR3 protein. The data hold roughly 110,000 distinct CDR3 sequences, with 15% to 20% observed a single time. These receptors were taken from a human donor in good health. Both conserved end residues are part of each CDR3.

V gene	CDR3 protein
TRBV5-1	CASSLGGGSETQYF
TRBV7-9	CASSLVGASGEKLFF
TRBV11-2	CASRRIDRGRMNTEAFF
TRBV14	CASSQLSTEAFF
TRBV5-4	CASSLDREAGYTF
TRBV28	CASSPLYGGPFNQPQHF
TRBV6-5	CASSYSNRRNSPLHF
TRBV12-3/TRBV12-4	CASSLLGTTGELFF
TRBV29-1	CSVGPDSVNYGYTF
TRBV7-9	CASSFDRDTGLQEQYF
TRBV6-5	CASSYGAGAGTDTQYF
TRBV5-4	CASSSGPHLVEETQYF
TRBV4-1	CASSQVGRERRAKNIQYF
TRBV29-1	CSVSPSGGSTYEQYF
TRBV20-1	CSARILAGALAGEQYF
TRBV5-1	CASSLEGLAGGEADTQYF
TRBV28	CASSLWGQTDTQYF
TRBV28	CASSSFSGRGILAKNIQYF
TRBV18	CASSPHAYEQYF
TRBV29-1	CSVTMTWAEAFF
TRBV27	CASSFLGGGYADTQYF
TRBV6-6	CASIGRRGNVGNEQFF
TRBV7-9	CASSLGREAFF
TRBV28	CASSSPNLETQYF
TRBV12-3/TRBV12-4	CASTPRPLAESTDTQYF
TRBV29-1	CSYQFQGPNEQFF
TRBV28	CASSATSGRAGDTQYF
TRBV5-1	CASSLRGQRNEKLFF
TRBV6-4	CASGPKPETGEQFF
TRBV27	CASREDWGASNEQFF
TRBV5-1	CASSSGQSSYEQYF
TRBV29-1	CNPLSGSEEGTQYTQYF
TRBV27	CASSFYRGSGANVLTF
TRBV4-1	CASSQEGGRADTQYF
TRBV18	CASSPLSPLHF
TRBV12-3/TRBV12-4	CASSFLVSDTQYF
TRBV24-1	CATSETGTGANVLTF
TRBV28	CASSWGINQPQHF
TRBV20-1	CSASQGDTQYF
TRBV4-1	CASNRDPGYSNQPQHF
TRBV28	CASSFLGSESETQYF
TRBV10-3	CAISVSGTGDSPLHF